Presented here are 6 T cell receptor beta chains from one specimen sequenced in a study of human T cells and chemical hapten exposure. Time point specified: patch test 1, 2 weeks after DPC sensitization. As to treatment: therapeutic diphenylcyclopropenone sensitization with weekly scalp DPC. In TCRdb, the RACE reads were re-called with MiXCR into one record per CDR3 protein. Of about 380,000 distinct CDR3 sequences in the sample, roughly 4.8% were seen once. This sample comprised whole blood, obtained in connection with sensitization to the hapten diphenylcyclopropenone (DPC). Receptor source: a woman aged 45-65 years with alopecia areata. Some clones in this sample may be carry-over from other donors' samples.

V is TRBV29-1 and J is TRBJ2-1; D might be TRBD2 (5 bases). The V gene lost 6 bases and the J gene lost 0 bases, with 21 bases spanning the gap. Per germline, CDR1 SQVTM and CDR2 ANQGSEA. The CDR3 sequence is 17 residues long. As DNA, the CDR3 is TGCAGCGTCCCCCCCAGCGGAGCGGCAATCTCCTACAATGAGCAGTTCTTC. Encoded protein: CSVPPSGAAISYNEQFF.

This clonotype appeared many times. This sequence joins TRBV3-1 and TRBJ2-1, with TRBD2 identical over 9 bases. CDR1 is LGHDT, CDR2 YNNKEL, per germline (reference sequence). The CDR3 has 16 residues. Trimming took 4 bases from V and 4 from J; bases not matched to a gene: 8. The CDR3 sequence is CASSLPETSGYNEQFF. The DNA for the CDR3 is TGTGCCAGCAGCCTTCCAGAGACTAGCGGATACAATGAGCAGTTCTTC.

The V and J genes are TRBV10-3 and TRBJ2-7, with D possibly TRBD1 on 6 matching bases. This CDR3 is built from 13 residues. V lost 0 bases to trimming and J lost 3 bases, with 6 bases between them. Germline CDR1 and CDR2: ENHRY and SYGVKD. The CDR3 sequence is CAISESGGYEQYF. For the CDR3, the DNA is TGTGCCATCAGTGAGTCAGGGGGCTACGAGCAGTACTTC.

This clonotype was observed at least ten times. This chain joins TRBV2 and TRBJ1-2, with D hard to call. Germline CDR1 and CDR2: SNHLY and FYNNEI. This CDR3 is built from 13 residues. Trimming took 4 bases from V and 8 from J, leaving 14 bases between them. The CDR3 nucleotides read TGTGCCAGCAGTGTTTCGCCATCAGGAGGCTACACCTTC. It is translated as CASSVSPSGGYTF.

About this clonotype itself: This may arise from a read error, as a much more abundant clone is one base away. The rearrangement joins TRBV29-1 to TRBJ1-2; perhaps TRBD1 as D (5 bases). Germline loops: CDR1 SQVTM, CDR2 ANQGSEA. The CDR3 is made up of 13 amino acids. V was shortened by 6 bases and J by 4 bases, with 15 bases between the two germline ends. DNA of the CDR3: TGCAGCGTCGGACATGACATGACCTATGGCTACACCTTC. Translation: CSVGHDMTYGYTF.

This clonotype was observed a handful of times. This rearrangement joins TRBV7-2 to TRBJ1-6; TRBD1 might be the D (5 bases). CDR1 and CDR2 (germline): SGHTA, FQGNSA. V was pared by 1 base and J by 10 bases, with 8 bases between. The CDR3 totals 13 residues. CDR3 sequence: CASSLVGVSPLHF. Here the CDR3 DNA reads TGTGCCAGCAGCTTAGTGGGGGTGTCACCCCTCCACTTT.